The 26 T cell receptor beta chains given below trace back to one sample, sequenced in a study of cytomegalovirus exposure and HLA in healthy donors. The PCR contained 60 Vbeta and 13 Jbeta primers. Measured with immunoSEQ multiplex PCR; TCRdb has only the in-frame clones, and not every one. The sample lists over 75,000 clones; approximately 86% were seen once. The sequencing sample was made of PBMCs. Receptors originate from a man aged 30-40 years in good health and CMV-seropositive.

The chain is built from TRBV28 and TRBJ2-7, with D perhaps matching TRBD1 (6 bases). Trimming took off 1 base at V and 6 bases at J, with 13 bases between the two ends. Germline loops: CDR1 MDHEN, CDR2 SYDVKM. The CDR3 runs 14 residues. The CDR3 coding sequence is TGTGCCAGCAGTTTATCCGGGACAACCCCCGAGCAGTACTTC. Translating it yields CASSLSGTTPEQYF. Variable domain in full (rest from reference TRBV28 and TRBJ2-7): DVKVTQSSRYLVKRTGEKVFLECVQDMDHENMFWYRQDPGLGLRLIYFSYDVKMKEKGDIPEGYSVSREKKERFSLILESASTNQTSMYLCASSLSGTTPEQYFGPGTRLTVT.

This clone was found once. The chain couples TRBV9 to TRBJ1-1; tentatively, D is TRBD1 (6 bases). The V and J ends lost 4 bases and 1 base respectively, with 14 bases between them. The CDR3 sequence is 15 residues long. Germline lookup yields CDR1 SGDLS and CDR2 YYNGEE. The CDR3 sequence is CASSRGGAANTEAFF. The CDR3 DNA is TGTGCCAGCAGCAGGGGGGGGGCTGCGAACACTGAAGCTTTCTTT. Filled out from reference TRBV9 and TRBJ1-1, the complete variable domain reads DSGVTQTPKHLITATGQRVTLRCSPRSGDLSVYWYQQSLDQGLQFLIQYYNGEERAKGNILERFSAQQFPDLHSELNLSSLELGDSALYFCASSRGGAANTEAFFGQGTRLTVV.

Notes on this clone: At one boundary the junction diverges from the germline segment, which might be a read error. This chain joins TRBV5-6 and TRBJ1-1; D not certain. This CDR3 spans 14 amino acids. Germline-derived CDR1 and CDR2 are SGHDT and YYEEEE. CDR3 nucleotides: TGTGCCAGCAGCTTGCGTCTGGCTCATGCAGCGGGATACTTT. It specifies CASSLRLAHAAGYF.

The chain couples TRBV5-5 to TRBJ2-7, with TRBD1 as a possible D gene (6 bases). V gave up 3 bases and J gave up 0 bases, with 7 bases separating them. In germline, CDR1 is SGHKS, CDR2 YYEKEE (reference sequence). CDR3 size: 13 residues. CDR3 region: CASSWTVSYEQYF. In DNA, the CDR3 is TGTGCCAGCAGCTGGACAGTCTCCTACGAGCAGTACTTC.

A remark on this clone: One end of the junction is discordant with germline, which a read error may explain. The CDR3 spells CTSSIRSQPQHF. The CDR3 nucleotides are TGTACCAGCAGCATTAGAAGCCAGCCCCAGCATTTT. The chain couples TRBV7-9 to TRBJ1-5; unclear D gene. The CDR3 has 12 amino acids. Per germline, CDR1 SEHNR and CDR2 FQNEAQ (reference sequence).

The count of this clone is one. The chain joins TRBV5-1 to TRBJ2-1; the D gene is possibly TRBD2 (6 bases). V was shortened by 4 bases and J by 0 bases, with 8 bases between the two germline ends. CDR3 length equals 14 residues. Per the germline V gene, CDR1 is SGHRS and CDR2 is YFSETQ. The CDR3 sequence: CASSGGSSYNEQFF. CDR3 nucleotides: TGCGCCAGCAGCGGGGGGAGCTCCTACAATGAGCAGTTCTTC.

This rearrangement joins TRBV5-1 to TRBJ1-3; TRBD1 is a possible D gene (5 bases). The ends were cut back, 2 bases at V and 0 bases at J, with 12 bases in the middle. Looked up from germline, CDR1 is SGHRS and CDR2 is YFSETQ. The CDR3 sequence is 16 residues long. DNA of the CDR3: TGCGCCAGCAGCTTATCAACAGGCGACTCTGGAAACACCATATATTTT. Translated, it gives CASSLSTGDSGNTIYF. The full variable domain, with the rest looked up from reference TRBV5-1 and TRBJ1-3, is KAGVTQTPRYLIKTRGQQVTLSCSPISGHRSVSWYQQTPGQGLQFLFEYFSETQRNKGNFPGRFSGRQFSNSRSEMNVSTLELGDSALYLCASSLSTGDSGNTIYFGEGSWLTVV.

The rearrangement joins TRBV29-1 to TRBJ2-1; TRBD1 agrees at 7 bases. This CDR3 is built from 14 residues. V gave up 5 bases and J gave up 6 bases; unmatched junction bases: 10. Germline V CDR1 and CDR2: SQVTM, ANQGSEA. Written as DNA, the CDR3 is TGCAGCGTTTTGACAGGGCGTACGGGCAATGAGCAGTTCTTC. Translating gives CSVLTGRTGNEQFF.

The chain is built from TRBV28 and TRBJ2-3, with TRBD2 matching over 8 bases. This CDR3 spans 17 amino acids. The V segment lost 8 bases and the J segment 4 bases; nucleotides outside the gene matches: 17. Germline V gives CDR1 MDHEN, CDR2 SYDVKM. CDR3 protein: CASPPGGGPLSADTQYF. The DNA of the CDR3 is TGTGCCAGCCCCCCCGGGGGGGGTCCGTTGTCCGCAGATACGCAGTATTTT.

The CDR3 bases are TGTGCCAGCAGCTTATATTCGGGACAGTCCTACAATGAGCAGTTCTTC. Translated, it gives CASSLYSGQSYNEQFF. This chain joins TRBV7-2 and TRBJ2-1; TRBD1 matches at 7 bases. From germline, CDR1 is SGHTA and CDR2 FQGNSA. This CDR3 is 16 amino acids long. With V trimmed by 2 bases and J by 1 base, 5 bases remained unmatched.

The chain uses TRBV5-1 and TRBJ2-2; TRBD2 agrees at 12 bases. CDR3 length: 16 residues. Germline CDR1 is SGHRS and CDR2 is YFSETQ. V was pared by 2 bases and J by 6 bases, with 5 bases of the junction left unmatched. The CDR3 spells CASSFPSGRAAGELFF. Written as DNA, the CDR3 is TGCGCCAGCAGCTTTCCTAGCGGGAGGGCCGCCGGGGAGCTGTTTTTT.

This chain connects TRBV7-9 to TRBJ2-1; 11 nucleotides match TRBD2. The CDR3 runs 16 residues. Germline values: CDR1 SEHNR, CDR2 FQNEAQ (reference sequence). V gave up 2 bases and J gave up 9 bases; unmatched junction bases: 9. CDR3 sequence reads: CASSLLGLAGGVEQFF. CDR3 nucleotides: TGTGCCAGCAGCTTACTCGGACTAGCGGGTGGGGTTGAGCAGTTCTTC.

The rearrangement uses TRBV5-1 and TRBJ2-7; 11 positions match TRBD2. V gave up 7 bases and J gave up 6 bases; unmatched junction bases: 18. Germline CDR1 reads SGHRS; CDR2 reads YFSETQ. The CDR3 sequence is 17 residues long. In nucleotides, the CDR3 is TGCGCCAGCGCGCCATGGGTAGCGGGAGGGCCGGAGGCCGAGCAGTACTTC. This translates into CASAPWVAGGPEAEQYF.

V gene TRBV9 combines with J gene TRBJ2-1, with 11 bases that match TRBD2. This CDR3 contains 22 residues. The germline CDR1 and CDR2 sequences are SGDLS and YYNGEE. Unmatched junction bases numbered 18, after V lost 0 bases and J lost 1 base. CDR3 bases: TGTGCCAGCAGCGTAGTCCCCTCCGGGACTAGCGGACTACACAGGTCCTACAATGAGCAGTTCTTC. Translating gives CASSVVPSGTSGLHRSYNEQFF.

The chain is built from TRBV5-1 and TRBJ1-2; the match to TRBD1 covers 9 bases. Germline CDR1 and CDR2: SGHRS and YFSETQ. V lost 4 bases to trimming and J lost 6 bases; unmatched junction nucleotides: 10. This CDR3 is 15 amino acids long. The CDR3 sequence is CASSGSTGGKDGYTF. CDR3 DNA: TGCGCCAGCAGCGGATCGACAGGGGGTAAGGATGGCTACACCTTC.

The J gene is TRBJ1-1, the V gene TRBV28; D possibly corresponds to TRBD1 (6 bases). Looked up from germline, CDR1 is MDHEN and CDR2 is SYDVKM. V was clipped by 7 bases and J by 0 bases, with 15 bases between them. The CDR3 is 15 amino acids. The CDR3 DNA reads TGTGCCAGCACCCTAACGGACAGACTGAACACTGAAGCTTTCTTT. It specifies CASTLTDRLNTEAFF.

V usage is TRBV29-1 and J usage is TRBJ2-3; 8 nucleotides match TRBD1. The ends lost 6 bases at V and 3 bases at J; junction bases unmatched: 20. Germline lookup yields CDR1 SQVTM and CDR2 ANQGSEA. The CDR3 runs 18 residues. The CDR3 sequence: CSVRTGTGIRVPTDTQYF. The CDR3 DNA is TGCAGCGTCAGAACCGGGACAGGTATACGAGTGCCAACAGATACGCAGTATTTT.

The chain links TRBV9 to TRBJ2-3; D is unresolved. Germline CDR1 and CDR2: SGDLS and YYNGEE. The CDR3 extends over 16 amino acids. The V end was cut by 0 bases, the J end by 0 bases, with 11 bases between. The CDR3 nucleotides read TGTGCCAGCAGCGTAGCGGGTAGCTGGAGCACAGATACGCAGTATTTT. Its protein is CASSVAGSWSTDTQYF.

The rearrangement joins TRBV5-4 to TRBJ2-3; TRBD2 agrees at 7 bases. The CDR3 runs 16 residues. Trimming cost V 3 bases and J 0 bases; bases outside gene matches: 7. The V gene's germline CDR1 is SGHNT and CDR2 YYREEE (reference sequence). The CDR3 loop is CASSWATSPSTDTQYF. The CDR3 DNA sequence: TGTGCCAGCAGCTGGGCGACTAGCCCTAGCACAGATACGCAGTATTTT.

V and J are TRBV4-2 and TRBJ2-1, with D tentatively TRBD2 (6 bases). The germline gives CDR1 LGHNA, CDR2 YNFKEQ. This CDR3 comprises 15 residues. V dropped 2 bases and J dropped 5 bases, with 13 bases sitting between them. Written as DNA, the CDR3 is TGTGCCAGCAGCCAACGACGCGGAGGGGACAATGAGCAGTTCTTC. This codes for CASSQRRGGDNEQFF.

The chain joins TRBV18 to TRBJ2-1; 10 bases are a match to TRBD2. V trimming: 3 bases; J trimming: 8 bases; junction bases outside the gene matches: 16. Germline loops: CDR1 KGHSH, CDR2 LQKENI. The length of the CDR3 is 18 residues. The CDR3 DNA is TGTGCCAGCTCACCCCTCATCGCCAGCGGGAGGGCCTCCTATGAGCAGTTCTTC. It specifies CASSPLIASGRASYEQFF.

The chain links TRBV10-2 to TRBJ1-3; D is ambiguous. The CDR3 totals 14 residues. From germline, CDR1 is WSHSY and CDR2 SAAADI. V dropped 3 bases and J dropped 0 bases, with 6 bases sitting between them. The chain's CDR3 is CASSDNYSGNTIYF. The CDR3 nucleotides read TGCGCCAGCAGTGACAACTACTCTGGAAACACCATATATTTT.

The V gene is TRBV5-1, the J gene TRBJ2-7; 11 bases agree with TRBD1. Germline V CDR1 and CDR2: SGHRS, YFSETQ. The ends lost 4 bases at V and 0 bases at J; junction bases unmatched: 3. CDR3 size: 15 residues. CDR3 loop: CASSGQGANSYEQYF. For the CDR3, the DNA is TGCGCCAGCAGCGGACAGGGGGCCAACTCCTACGAGCAGTACTTC.

V is TRBV27 and J is TRBJ2-7; 8 nucleotides agree with TRBD2. Germline-derived CDR1 and CDR2 are MNHEY and SMNVEV (reference sequence). V lost 5 bases, J lost 3 bases, and 3 bases stayed unmatched. The CDR3 sequence is 13 residues long. The CDR3 coding sequence is TGTGCCAGCAGTCCCGGGAGGGACTACGAGCAGTACTTC. As protein: CASSPGRDYEQYF.

This chain links TRBV18 with TRBJ2-3, with 9 bases matching TRBD1. Unmatched junction bases numbered 2, after V lost 0 bases and J lost 1 base. The CDR3 is 16 amino acids. Germline V gene lookup returns CDR1 KGHSH and CDR2 LQKENI. The CDR3 reads CASSPPRTGGTDTQYF. The DNA of the CDR3 is TGTGCCAGCTCACCACCGAGGACAGGGGGCACAGATACGCAGTATTTT.

The gene calls are TRBV5-4 and TRBJ2-1; 11 nucleotides line up with TRBD2. The CDR3 length is 14 residues. CDR1 is SGHNT and CDR2 is YYREEE in the germline V gene (reference sequence). The trim removed 7 bases at V and 4 bases at J, leaving 4 bases unmatched. The CDR3 nucleotides are TGTGCCAGCGGAAGACTAGCGGGGTACAATGAGCAGTTCTTC. Residues: CASGRLAGYNEQFF.